This paragraph reports one T cell receptor beta chain. Generated by immunoSEQ multiplex PCR, the TCRdb table keeps only in-frame clones and is missing some. The sample has 150,000 to 200,000 clones, 81% seen once. The sample belongs to a study of blood T cell repertoires in COVID-19. V lost 7 bases, J lost 3 bases, and 6 bases stayed unmatched. This CDR3 contains 14 residues. Germline V lookup: CDR1 SNHLY, CDR2 FYNNEI. The sequence came from a woman aged 35 to 49 with COVID-19, enrolled during active disease. The V gene is TRBV2, the J gene TRBJ1-1, with 9 bases matching TRBD1. Sequenced input: peripheral blood. CDR3 in amino acids: CASNSGTGYTEAFF. The CDR3 DNA is TGTGCCAGCAATTCTGGGACAGGGTACACTGAAGCTTTCTTT.